These 28 T cell receptor beta chains were all obtained from the same sample, sequenced in a study of beta chain features in type 1 diabetes. Findings and caveats of the study: Type 1 diabetes patients showed a moderate but significant shortening of TCRB CDR3s in all four CD4+ subsets.

Every isolated RNA sample was fully reverse transcribed, so sequencing captured expressed TCRB transcripts. Generated by immunoSEQ multiplex PCR, the TCRdb table keeps only in-frame clones and is missing some. The sample carries about 23,000 clones, around three fifths recorded once. No antigen has been assigned to these receptors. Sequenced: stem cell memory CD4+ T cells from blood. These receptors came from a young man with type 1 diabetes.

In this sample, this clone turned up a few times. The J gene is TRBJ1-2, the V gene TRBV7-9; unclear D gene. The CDR3 is 12 amino acids. Trimming removed 2 bases at V and 8 bases at J, with 9 bases between. The germline CDR1 and CDR2 sequences are SEHNR and FQNEAQ (reference sequence). CDR3 nucleotides: TGTGCCAGCAGCTTACCCCGAGAAGGCTACACCTTC. This codes for CASSLPREGYTF.

This clone has a handful of counts. The J gene is TRBJ2-5, the V gene TRBV11-2; TRBD1 matches at 8 bases. J gave up 11 bases and V 6 bases, and 14 bases lay outside the gene matches. This CDR3 contains 14 residues. Germline-derived CDR1 and CDR2 are SGHAT and FQNNGV. The CDR3 reads CASRQSPGQASQYF. In DNA form, the CDR3 reads TGTGCCAGCAGACAATCCCCGGGACAGGCGTCTCAGTACTTC.

J is TRBJ2-3 and V is TRBV5-1, with a tentative D call TRBD1 (6 bases). This CDR3 comprises 16 residues. Per the germline V gene, CDR1 is SGHRS and CDR2 is YFSETQ. V lost 1 base to trimming and J lost 0 bases, with 12 bases between them. The CDR3 DNA reads TGCGCCAGCAGCTTGTGGGGCGACAGGAGCACAGATACGCAGTATTTT. Amino acid sequence: CASSLWGDRSTDTQYF.

This clone appeared once. The J gene is TRBJ1-1, the V gene TRBV6-6; tentative D call: TRBD1 (6 bases). Between the trimmed V and J ends, which lost 11 bases and 3 bases, there was a span of 10 bases. The CDR3 is 11 amino acids. Germline V gene lookup returns CDR1 MNHNY and CDR2 SVGAGI (reference sequence). The CDR3 coding sequence is TGTGCCTCACAGGGTTACACTGAAGCTTTCTTT. It translates to CASQGYTEAFF.

The genes are TRBV9 and TRBJ2-3, with D possibly matching TRBD2 (5 bases). CDR3 length: 14 residues. V was trimmed by 0 bases and J by 4 bases, leaving 9 bases between them. The germline V gene encodes CDR1 SGDLS and CDR2 YYNGEE. CDR3 in amino acids: CASSVASLSDTQYF. The CDR3 nucleotides are TGTGCCAGCAGCGTAGCTAGCTTGTCAGATACGCAGTATTTT.

V and J are TRBV11-2 and TRBJ1-4, with 7 positions matching TRBD1. The V gene's germline CDR1 is SGHAT and CDR2 FQNNGV. With V trimmed by 5 bases and J by 5 bases, 8 bases remained unmatched. CDR3 length equals 15 residues. The CDR3 protein is CASSPRTGTNEKLFF. DNA for the CDR3: TGTGCCAGCAGCCCAAGGACAGGAACCAATGAAAAACTGTTTTTT.

This clone was detected once. This chain uses TRBV6-1 with TRBJ2-3; unclear D gene. The V end was cut by 4 bases, the J end by 3 bases, with 14 bases between. CDR3 length equals 15 residues. The germline gives CDR1 MNHNS, CDR2 SASEGT. The CDR3 nucleotides read TGTGCCAGCAGTGGGAGCCGGGTCGGGACAGATACGCAGTATTTT. The encoded protein is CASSGSRVGTDTQYF.

This chain links TRBV19 with TRBJ1-2, with D possibly TRBD1 on 5 matching bases. Germline CDR1 and CDR2: LNHDA and SQIVND (reference sequence). Trimming left V 3 bases short and J 6 bases short, with 8 bases between. There are 12 residues in the CDR3. The CDR3 protein is CASSIHRHGYTF. The CDR3 nucleotides read TGTGCCAGTAGTATCCACAGGCATGGCTACACCTTC.

This chain uses TRBV18 with TRBJ1-5; D possibly corresponds to TRBD1 (5 bases). The CDR3 spans 15 residues. The germline V gene encodes CDR1 KGHSH and CDR2 LQKENI. The V and J ends lost 6 bases and 1 base respectively, with 13 bases between them. CDR3 coding DNA: TGTGCCAGCTCGCCTAATCAGGGAAGCAATCAGCCCCAGCATTTT. Its protein product is CASSPNQGSNQPQHF.

This rearrangement joins TRBV18 to TRBJ2-3; D unresolved. CDR1 is KGHSH, CDR2 LQKENI, per germline. Deletions cut 3 bases from V and 3 bases from J, with 10 bases between. The CDR3 totals 14 residues. The CDR3 nucleotides are TGTGCCAGCTCACCCCCGAGCGTAACAGATACGCAGTATTTT. This translates into CASSPPSVTDTQYF.

The rearrangement joins TRBV28 to TRBJ2-7; no clear D. The V gene's germline CDR1 is MDHEN and CDR2 SYDVKM. This CDR3 spans 10 amino acids. Trimming took 8 bases from V and 2 from J, leaving 4 bases between them. CDR3 sequence (DNA): TGTGCCAGCGGAGCCTACGAGCAGTACTTC. Residues: CASGAYEQYF.

This clone has only a few counts. The V gene is TRBV7-8, the J gene TRBJ2-7; D is unresolved. The CDR3 contains 16 residues. CDR1 and CDR2 from the germline V gene are SGHVS and FQNEAQ. Deletions cut 2 bases from V and 0 bases from J, with 14 bases between. CDR3 region: CASSLNHEIYSYEQYF. CDR3 DNA sequence: TGTGCCAGCAGCTTAAATCACGAGATATACTCCTACGAGCAGTACTTC.

This chain uses TRBV7-8 with TRBJ1-4; a possible D gene is TRBD1 (6 bases). Germline V gives CDR1 SGHVS, CDR2 FQNEAQ. The ends were cut back, 8 bases at V and 8 bases at J, with 15 bases in the middle. The CDR3 runs to 13 residues. The DNA of the CDR3 is TGTGCCAGCGGGGCGGGGGGCGGCGAAAAACTGTTTTTT. As protein: CASGAGGGEKLFF.

This chain links TRBV10-1 with TRBJ2-1, with 8 positions matching TRBD1. With 3 bases clipped from V and 8 bases from J, the junction kept 12 bases outside the gene matches. The CDR3 is 16 residues long. Germline V gene sequence: CDR1 WNHNN, CDR2 SYGVQD (reference sequence). CDR3 loop: CASSDSGQGPLYEQFF. The CDR3 DNA is TGCGCCAGCAGTGACTCCGGACAGGGACCGTTGTATGAGCAGTTCTTC.

The chain is built from TRBV19 and TRBJ2-1; TRBD2 aligns across 16 bases. The germline V gene has CDR1 LNHDA and CDR2 SQIVND (reference sequence). V dropped 7 bases and J dropped 15; count of bases not matched to a gene: 9. This CDR3 has 14 residues. The CDR3 DNA is TGTGCCAGTATCCCGGGACTAGCGGGGGGGCGGCTGTTCTTC. Translating gives CASIPGLAGGRLFF. Full variable domain (rest looked up from reference TRBV19 and TRBJ2-1): DGGITQSPKYLFRKEGQNVTLSCEQNLNHDAMYWYRQDPGQGLRLIYYSQIVNDFQKGDIAEGYSVSREKKESFPLTVTSAQKNPTAFYLCASIPGLAGGRLFFGPGTRLTVL.

The chain uses TRBV4-1 and TRBJ1-1, with D unclear. The germline V and J ends were trimmed by 0 bases and 1 base, with 21 bases remaining between them. The CDR3 totals 19 residues. Germline assignment: CDR1 MGHRA and CDR2 YSYEKL. CDR3 residues: CASSQDTPGRLSGNTEAFF. DNA of the CDR3: TGCGCCAGCAGCCAAGATACTCCCGGCAGGTTGAGTGGGAACACTGAAGCTTTCTTT.

The chain has TRBV19 and TRBJ1-1; TRBD1 matches 8 bases. V shed 6 bases, J shed 5 bases, and the junction held 11 bases outside the gene matches. This CDR3 comprises 15 residues. Germline V CDR1 and CDR2: LNHDA, SQIVND (reference sequence). CDR3 sequence: CASRTGAELRTEAFF. Here the CDR3 DNA reads TGTGCCAGTAGGACAGGGGCCGAGCTTAGGACTGAAGCTTTCTTT.

This chain uses TRBV6-1 with TRBJ2-5; TRBD2 aligns across 8 bases. Germline CDR1 and CDR2: MNHNS and SASEGT. The CDR3 is 16 amino acids. V dropped 4 bases and J dropped 1; count of bases not matched to a gene: 8. The CDR3, as DNA: TGTGCCAGCAGTGCCCGACTAGCGCCACCCCAAGAGACCCAGTACTTC. Translation: CASSARLAPPQETQYF.

The chain employs TRBV20-1 and TRBJ2-1; D unclear. The CDR3 contains 10 residues. The germline V gene encodes CDR1 DFQATT and CDR2 SNEGSKA (reference sequence). V lost 3 bases, J lost 7 bases, and 4 bases lay in between. CDR3 amino acids: CSASINEQFF. CDR3 coding DNA: TGCAGTGCTAGTATAAATGAGCAGTTCTTC.

The V and J genes are TRBV7-2 and TRBJ2-5; D remains unclear. Matching the DNA end better, TRBJ2-7 makes the J call doubtful. The CDR3 contains 12 residues. Germline lookup yields CDR1 SGHTA and CDR2 FQGNSA. CDR3 amino acids: CASSLVGYEQYF. The CDR3 nucleotides are TGTGCCAGCAGCTTAGTCGGGTACGAGCAGTACTTC.

The chain couples TRBV18 to TRBJ1-5, with 8 bases aligning to TRBD1. After removal of 3 bases from V and 3 bases from J, the junction contained 4 bases not matched to a gene. CDR3 length equals 15 residues. From germline, CDR1 is KGHSH and CDR2 LQKENI. The CDR3 DNA reads TGTGCCAGCTCACCTCAGGGGGCTGACAATCAGCCCCAGCATTTT. Encoded protein: CASSPQGADNQPQHF.

This clone has a handful of counts. The gene calls are TRBV7-2 and TRBJ2-1, with TRBD2 identical over 13 bases. CDR3 length equals 15 residues. In germline, CDR1 is SGHTA, CDR2 FQGNSA. With 4 bases clipped from V and 5 bases from J, the junction kept 2 bases outside the gene matches. CDR3 DNA: TGTGCCAGCAGCTCGGGGACTAGCGGGGACAATGAGCAGTTCTTC. This gives the protein CASSSGTSGDNEQFF.

The chain links TRBV14 to TRBJ1-6; TRBD1 aligns across 7 bases. CDR3 length equals 20 residues. The germline CDR1 and CDR2 sequences are SGHDN and FVKESK. The V and J ends lost 1 base and 4 bases, in that order; junction bases with no gene match: 16. The CDR3 is CASSQGKGQSLRRYNSPLHF. CDR3 in DNA: TGTGCCAGCAGCCAAGGGAAGGGACAGTCCCTCCGTCGGTATAATTCACCCCTCCACTTT.

The chain has TRBV19 and TRBJ1-5; TRBD1 might be the D (5 bases). Between the trimmed V and J ends, which lost 11 bases and 3 bases, there was a span of 20 bases. CDR3 length: 15 amino acids. Germline loops: CDR1 LNHDA, CDR2 SQIVND (reference sequence). The CDR3 DNA follows: TGTGCCTGCGGAATGGGGGGATTCGTCAATCAGCCCCAGCATTTT. It encodes CACGMGGFVNQPQHF.

V is TRBV4-3 and J is TRBJ1-3; unclear D gene. Germline CDR1 is LGHNA and CDR2 is YSLEER. CDR3 length equals 15 residues. V was cut by 0 bases and J by 0 bases, with 6 bases left in between. In DNA form, the CDR3 reads TGCGCCAGCAGCCAAGAGTCCATCTCTGGAAACACCATATATTTT. The encoded protein is CASSQESISGNTIYF.

This chain joins TRBV6-1 and TRBJ2-3; 9 positions match TRBD1. The CDR3 contains 15 residues. Trimming cost V 2 bases and J 12 bases; bases outside gene matches: 12. CDR1 and CDR2 from the germline V gene are MNHNS and SASEGT. The DNA for the CDR3 is TGTGCCAGCAGTGAACAGAAGGTCGACAGGGGGAGTCAGTATTTT. It specifies CASSEQKVDRGSQYF.

J is TRBJ1-5 and V is TRBV4-3, with a tentative D call TRBD1 (6 bases). Germline V gene data show CDR1 as LGHNA and CDR2 as YSLEER. This CDR3 spans 13 amino acids. V gave up 5 bases and J gave up 5 bases, with 10 bases separating them. CDR3 loop: CASSRQVDQPQHF. In DNA form, the CDR3 reads TGCGCCAGCAGCAGACAGGTAGATCAGCCCCAGCATTTT.

The chain couples TRBV18 to TRBJ2-7; 9 bases match TRBD1. CDR3 length: 16 residues. The ends lost 3 bases at V and 3 bases at J; junction bases unmatched: 9. The germline V gene encodes CDR1 KGHSH and CDR2 LQKENI. The CDR3 coding sequence is TGTGCCAGCTCACCGGGACAGGGAAACAGTAACTACGAGCAGTACTTC. This sequence encodes CASSPGQGNSNYEQYF.